This is a list of T cell receptor beta chains from one sample in a study of T cells in Graves' hyperthyroidism and ophthalmopathy. TCRdb redid the calling of the multiplex PCR reads with MiXCR, one entry per CDR3 protein. The repertoire holds some 270,000 distinct CDR3 sequences, roughly an eighth seen once, with 7.9% in the top ten. The sample was blood. The source of these receptors is a woman in her thirties or forties with Graves' hyperthyroidism. Each CDR3 is given without its conserved first and last residue. The order of the fields is J gene, V gene, CDR3 protein.

TRBJ2-3	TRBV19	ASTHRSTVTSTDTQY
TRBJ2-7	TRBV30	AWATGYEQY
TRBJ2-1	TRBV19	ASSASGLAGVYNEQF
TRBJ1-4	TRBV2	ASSTGTRAGKLF
TRBJ1-2	TRBV27	ASSYGIHYGYT
TRBJ2-7	TRBV11-2	ASSLAQGLYEQY
TRBJ2-7	TRBV7-8	ASSLVPGPYEQY
TRBJ2-7	TRBV10-3	ATKPARTGGRHEQY
TRBJ2-1	TRBV3-1	ASSLFGRDRGNNEQF
TRBJ2-1	TRBV7-6	ASSLALSYNEQF
TRBJ2-1	TRBV7-2	ASSPAGLAGVGEQF
TRBJ1-2	TRBV6-6	ASSYKGQGWYGYT
TRBJ2-1	TRBV11-2	ASSPGGDLYNEQF
TRBJ2-1	TRBV20-1	SATGLPNEQF
TRBJ2-1	TRBV7-2	ASSLGIRNEQF
TRBJ2-3	TRBV20-1	SASGSGWGEDTQY
TRBJ2-1	TRBV5-8	ASSFGTSGQDEQF
TRBJ2-5	TRBV19	ASSNPPLAGYQETQY
TRBJ2-2	TRBV28	ASSFGDREAGELF
TRBJ2-1	TRBV6-2/TRBV6-3	ASSYSLAGVVDEQF
TRBJ2-3	TRBV4-1	ASTVGARDTDTQY
TRBJ1-2	TRBV6-1	ASSEGSGDGYT
TRBJ2-1	TRBV10-3	AISEPAKRPPKENIYNEQF
TRBJ1-6	TRBV19	ASSMGGRNSPLH
TRBJ2-6	TRBV7-9	ASSLGEGRSGANVLT
TRBJ1-1	TRBV18	ASSPGRGSNTEAF
TRBJ2-2	TRBV7-9	ASSLPVGQGPGELF